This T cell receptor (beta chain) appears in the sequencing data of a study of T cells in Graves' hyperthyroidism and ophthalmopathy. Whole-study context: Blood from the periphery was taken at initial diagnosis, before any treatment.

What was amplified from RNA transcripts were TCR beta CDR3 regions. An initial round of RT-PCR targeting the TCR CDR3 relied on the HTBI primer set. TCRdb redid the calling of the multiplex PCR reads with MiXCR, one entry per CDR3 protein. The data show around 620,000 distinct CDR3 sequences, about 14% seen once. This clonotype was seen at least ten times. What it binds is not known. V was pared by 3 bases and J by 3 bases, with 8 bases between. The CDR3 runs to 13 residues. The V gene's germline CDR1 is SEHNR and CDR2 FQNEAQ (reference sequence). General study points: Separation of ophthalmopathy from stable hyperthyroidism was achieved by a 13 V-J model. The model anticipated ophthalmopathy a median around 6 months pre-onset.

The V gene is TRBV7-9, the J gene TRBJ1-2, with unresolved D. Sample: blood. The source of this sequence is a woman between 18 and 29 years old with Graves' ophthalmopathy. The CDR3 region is CASSLGSYYGYTF. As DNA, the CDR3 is TGTGCCAGCAGCTTGGGATCCTACTATGGCTACACCTTC.